This T cell receptor (beta chain) was captured by sequencing in a study of radiation and T cells in renal cell carcinoma. The study's findings and limits: Dominant CDR3 motifs were more common in irradiated tumors than controls. In nephrectomy-only tumors, top 100 clonotypes averaged 43%, versus approximately 50% irradiated. Tumor samples were small regions of 0.9 to 1 g.

This clone is deemed medium-sized (0.01 to 0.1%). Its cognate antigen is unknown. The CDR3 has 14 residues. Germline V gene sequence: CDR1 LNHDA, CDR2 SQIVND (reference sequence). V shed 7 bases and J 4 bases; nucleotides not matched to a gene: 6. Here immunoSEQ multiplex PCR was the method, and the copy in TCRdb shows in-frame clones only, minus some. Among approximately 16,000 clones listed, approximately 58% were seen once. Indicated treatment: treatment-naive control, cytoreductive nephrectomy. The chain is built from TRBV19 and TRBJ2-2; 7 bases match TRBD1. This specimen consisted of tumor tissue, obtained from a patient whose treatment was nephrectomy without radiotherapy. The clonotype was recovered from a man in his forties with renal cell carcinoma. In nucleotides, the CDR3 is TGTGCCAGTAACCCCCAGGGGGTCACCGGGGAGCTGTTTTTT. It codes for CASNPQGVTGELFF.